This section outlines one TCR beta chain sequence together with its context. Its antigen is still unknown. Germline V gene sequence: CDR1 MNHEY, CDR2 SVGAGI. V shed 4 bases, J shed 6 bases, and the junction held 7 bases outside the gene matches. This CDR3 spans 15 amino acids. This sample was taken from a study of circulating and synovial CD4+ cells in juvenile arthritis. General study results and limits: Bulk blood CD4 samples held at least an order of magnitude more or fewer genomes than CPL.

Using immunoSEQ multiplex PCR, the repertoire was profiled, and TCRdb retains in-frame clones only, with some absent. The data hold 25,000 to 35,000 clones, with roughly 93% observed a single time. The sequencing input was CD4+ T cells from blood. The chain has TRBV6-5 and TRBJ2-1; 9 positions match TRBD2. This clonotype was sampled from a human donor with juvenile idiopathic arthritis. The CDR3 sequence: CASSWGGRAINEQFF. In DNA form, the CDR3 reads TGTGCCAGCAGTTGGGGCGGGAGGGCCATCAATGAGCAGTTCTTC.